Sequencing of this T cell receptor beta chain was carried out in a study of patients and donors after allogeneic stem cell transplantation. The CDR3 runs 14 residues. The V and J ends lost 3 bases and 4 bases respectively, with 11 bases between them. Each CDR3 protein gets one entry after TCRdb re-called the RT-PCR reads with MiXCR. The sample has roughly 880,000 distinct CDR3 sequences; roughly 18% are singletons. The chain joins TRBV12-3 or TRBV12-4 to TRBJ2-3; D call uncertain. The sample taken for sequencing was blood, either unsorted or a sorted T cell fraction (not recorded which). The receptor was isolated from a human donor who was either an allogeneic HSCT recipient or a stem cell or donor lymphocyte infusion donor (not recorded which). It is not recorded whose cells these are; they may come from a transplant donor. The CDR3 spells CASSFRVSADTQYF. CDR3 DNA: TGTGCCAGCAGTTTTCGGGTGTCGGCAGATACGCAGTATTTT.